This TCR beta chain was recorded in a study of T-cell reconstitution after alpha-beta-depleted transplantation in children. Preparation of the TCRbeta library was carried out with unique molecular identifiers. Using its own MiXCR run on the PCR reads, TCRdb lists one record per CDR3 protein. The sample yields about 72,000 distinct CDR3 sequences, approximately 7.3% seen once. This clonotype has at least ten counts. This CDR3 is 16 amino acids long. With 6 bases clipped from V and 4 bases from J, the junction kept 10 bases outside the gene matches. The chain uses TRBV12-3 or TRBV12-4 and TRBJ2-2, with 8 bases that match TRBD2. This specimen was PBMCs from the stem cell graft donor, taken from the stem cell graft. The sequence was obtained from a human donor who donated a stem cell graft to a child with acute lymphoblastic leukemia. CDR3 loop: CASSPSGGESTGELFF. In nucleotides, the CDR3 is TGTGCCAGCAGCCCCTCCGGGGGGGAAAGCACCGGGGAGCTGTTTTTT.